The source of this T cell receptor beta chain is a study of CD8 T cells in ankylosing spondylitis. TCR beta libraries were made by quantitative 5'-RACE with molecular barcodes. One entry per CDR3 protein, called by TCRdb with MiXCR from the 5' RACE reads. The profile shows a few hundred thousand distinct CDR3 sequences, roughly 11% of them singletons. This clonotype has ten or more counts. The material sequenced was blood, either unsorted or a sorted T cell fraction (not recorded which). The source of this sequence is a female donor with ankylosing spondylitis or in good health (not recorded which).

CDR3 DNA sequence: TGCAGTGCCGTGGGAGGAATTGATACGCAGTATTTT. Its protein is CSAVGGIDTQYF. The rearrangement joins TRBV20-1 to TRBJ2-3, with D perhaps TRBD2 (6 bases). The CDR3 totals 12 residues. Deletions cut 6 bases from V and 6 bases from J, with 13 bases between. CDR1 is DFQATT, CDR2 SNEGSKA, per germline (reference sequence).